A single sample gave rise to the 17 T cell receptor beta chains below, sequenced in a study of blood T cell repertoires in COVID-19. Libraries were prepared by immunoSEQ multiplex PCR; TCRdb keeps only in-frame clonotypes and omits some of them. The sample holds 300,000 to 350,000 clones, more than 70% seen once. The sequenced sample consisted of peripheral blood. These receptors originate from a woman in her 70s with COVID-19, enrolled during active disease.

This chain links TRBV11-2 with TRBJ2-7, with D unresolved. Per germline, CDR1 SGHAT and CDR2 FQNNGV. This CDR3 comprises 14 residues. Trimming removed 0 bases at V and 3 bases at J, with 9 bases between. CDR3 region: CASSLDNWSYEQYF. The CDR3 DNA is TGTGCCAGCAGCTTAGATAATTGGAGCTACGAGCAGTACTTC.

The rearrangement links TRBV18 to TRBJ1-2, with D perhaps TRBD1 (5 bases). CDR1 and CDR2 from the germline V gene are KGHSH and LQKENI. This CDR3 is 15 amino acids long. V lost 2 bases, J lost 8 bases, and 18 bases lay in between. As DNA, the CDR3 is TGTGCCAGCTCACCATCTTCGCGGAGGGGAGACGGCTACACCTTC. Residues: CASSPSSRRGDGYTF.

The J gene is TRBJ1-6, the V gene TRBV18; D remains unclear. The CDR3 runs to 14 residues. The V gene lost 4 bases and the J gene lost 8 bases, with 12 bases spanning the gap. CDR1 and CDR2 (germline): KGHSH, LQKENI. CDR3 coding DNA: TGTGCCAGCTCACTACAGACTATAGATTCACCCCTCCACTTT. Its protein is CASSLQTIDSPLHF.

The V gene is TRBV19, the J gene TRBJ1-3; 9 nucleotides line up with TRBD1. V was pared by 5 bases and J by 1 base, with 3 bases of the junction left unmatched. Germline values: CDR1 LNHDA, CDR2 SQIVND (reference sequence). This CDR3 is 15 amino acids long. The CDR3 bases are TGTGCCAGTAGTTTGGGACAGGGTTCTGGAAACACCATATATTTT. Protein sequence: CASSLGQGSGNTIYF. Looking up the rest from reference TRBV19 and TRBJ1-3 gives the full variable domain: DGGITQSPKYLFRKEGQNVTLSCEQNLNHDAMYWYRQDPGQGLRLIYYSQIVNDFQKGDIAEGYSVSREKKESFPLTVTSAQKNPTAFYLCASSLGQGSGNTIYFGEGSWLTVV.

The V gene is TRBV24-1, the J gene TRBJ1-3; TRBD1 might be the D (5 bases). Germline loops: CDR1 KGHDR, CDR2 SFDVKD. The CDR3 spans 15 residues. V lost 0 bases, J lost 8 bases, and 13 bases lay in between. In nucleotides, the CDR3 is TGTGCCACCAGTGATTTGGGGCAGGGAGGACACACCATATATTTT. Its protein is CATSDLGQGGHTIYF.

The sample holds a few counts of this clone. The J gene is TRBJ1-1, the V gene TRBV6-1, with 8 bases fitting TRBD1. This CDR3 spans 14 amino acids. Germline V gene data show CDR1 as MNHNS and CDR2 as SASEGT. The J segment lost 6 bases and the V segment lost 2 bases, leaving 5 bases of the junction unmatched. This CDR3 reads CASSETGGHAEAFF. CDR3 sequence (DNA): TGTGCCAGCAGTGAAACAGGGGGTCACGCTGAAGCTTTCTTT.

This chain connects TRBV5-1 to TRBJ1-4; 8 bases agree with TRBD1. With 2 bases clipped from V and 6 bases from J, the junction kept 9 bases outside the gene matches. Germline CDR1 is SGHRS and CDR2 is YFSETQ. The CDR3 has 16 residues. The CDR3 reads CASSLPSGDRHEKLFF. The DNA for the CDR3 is TGCGCCAGCAGCTTACCCTCAGGGGACAGGCATGAAAAACTGTTTTTT.

The CDR3 here is CASRGREGGGYTF. The CDR3 region has the DNA TGTGCCAGCAGAGGGAGGGAAGGGGGTGGCTACACCTTC. The V gene is TRBV6-5, the J gene TRBJ1-2; tentative D call: TRBD1 (6 bases). Germline V gene data show CDR1 as MNHEY and CDR2 as SVGAGI. Trimming took 6 bases from V and 7 from J, leaving 15 bases between them. The CDR3 covers 13 residues.

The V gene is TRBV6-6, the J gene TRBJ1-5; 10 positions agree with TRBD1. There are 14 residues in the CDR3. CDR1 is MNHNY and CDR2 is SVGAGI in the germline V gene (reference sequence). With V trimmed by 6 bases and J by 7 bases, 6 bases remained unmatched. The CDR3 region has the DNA TGTGCCAGCAGCCTCGGACAGGGGGGACAGCCCCAGCATTTT. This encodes CASSLGQGGQPQHF.

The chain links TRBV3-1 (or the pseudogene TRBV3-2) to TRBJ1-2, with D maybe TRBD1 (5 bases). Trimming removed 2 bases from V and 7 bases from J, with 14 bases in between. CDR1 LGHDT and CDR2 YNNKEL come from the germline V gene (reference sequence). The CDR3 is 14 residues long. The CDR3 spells CASSQWGGTGGYTF. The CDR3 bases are TGTGCCAGCAGCCAATGGGGGGGGACGGGTGGCTACACCTTC.

The CDR3 here is CASSLGSVVNSPLHF. Written as DNA, the CDR3 is TGTGCCAGCAGCCTCGGGTCGGTTGTCAATTCACCCCTCCACTTT. The V gene is TRBV7-9, the J gene TRBJ1-6; no clear D. There are 15 residues in the CDR3. CDR1 SEHNR and CDR2 FQNEAQ come from the germline V gene (reference sequence). The V end was cut by 5 bases, the J end by 7 bases, with 15 bases between.

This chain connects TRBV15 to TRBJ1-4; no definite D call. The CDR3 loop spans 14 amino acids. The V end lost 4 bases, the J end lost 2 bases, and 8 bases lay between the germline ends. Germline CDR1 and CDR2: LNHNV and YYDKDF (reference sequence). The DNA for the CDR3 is TGTGCCACCAGCATGAGGGTTACTAATGAAAAACTGTTTTTT. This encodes CATSMRVTNEKLFF.

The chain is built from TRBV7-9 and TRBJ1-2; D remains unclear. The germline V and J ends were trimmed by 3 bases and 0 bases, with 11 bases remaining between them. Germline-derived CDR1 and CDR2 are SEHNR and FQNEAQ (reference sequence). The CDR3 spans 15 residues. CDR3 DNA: TGTGCCAGCAGCTTTTTCCACAGCTCTAACTATGGCTACACCTTC. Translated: CASSFFHSSNYGYTF.

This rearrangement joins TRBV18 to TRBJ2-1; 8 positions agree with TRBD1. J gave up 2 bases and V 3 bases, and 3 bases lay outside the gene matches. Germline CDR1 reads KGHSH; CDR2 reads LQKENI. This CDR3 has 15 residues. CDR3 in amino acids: CASSPQGQAYNEQFF. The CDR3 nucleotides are TGTGCCAGCTCACCCCAGGGACAGGCCTACAATGAGCAGTTCTTC.

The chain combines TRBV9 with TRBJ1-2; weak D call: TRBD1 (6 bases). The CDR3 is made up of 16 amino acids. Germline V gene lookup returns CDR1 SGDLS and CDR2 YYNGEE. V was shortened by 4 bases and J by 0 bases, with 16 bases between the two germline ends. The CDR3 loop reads CASSPRGGSSNYGYTF. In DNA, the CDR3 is TGTGCCAGCAGCCCCCGGGGGGGCAGTTCTAACTATGGCTACACCTTC.

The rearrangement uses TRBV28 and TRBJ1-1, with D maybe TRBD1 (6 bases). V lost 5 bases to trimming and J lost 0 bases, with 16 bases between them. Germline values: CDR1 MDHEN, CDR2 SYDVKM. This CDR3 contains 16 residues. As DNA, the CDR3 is TGTGCCAGCAGTACAACAGGGTGGGGGATGAACACTGAAGCTTTCTTT. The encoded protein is CASSTTGWGMNTEAFF.

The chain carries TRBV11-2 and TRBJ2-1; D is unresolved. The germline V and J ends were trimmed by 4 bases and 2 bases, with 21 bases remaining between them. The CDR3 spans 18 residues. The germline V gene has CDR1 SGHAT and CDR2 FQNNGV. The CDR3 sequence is CASSWRISVDVTYNEQFF. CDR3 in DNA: TGTGCCAGCAGCTGGCGGATTTCCGTGGATGTTACCTACAATGAGCAGTTCTTC.